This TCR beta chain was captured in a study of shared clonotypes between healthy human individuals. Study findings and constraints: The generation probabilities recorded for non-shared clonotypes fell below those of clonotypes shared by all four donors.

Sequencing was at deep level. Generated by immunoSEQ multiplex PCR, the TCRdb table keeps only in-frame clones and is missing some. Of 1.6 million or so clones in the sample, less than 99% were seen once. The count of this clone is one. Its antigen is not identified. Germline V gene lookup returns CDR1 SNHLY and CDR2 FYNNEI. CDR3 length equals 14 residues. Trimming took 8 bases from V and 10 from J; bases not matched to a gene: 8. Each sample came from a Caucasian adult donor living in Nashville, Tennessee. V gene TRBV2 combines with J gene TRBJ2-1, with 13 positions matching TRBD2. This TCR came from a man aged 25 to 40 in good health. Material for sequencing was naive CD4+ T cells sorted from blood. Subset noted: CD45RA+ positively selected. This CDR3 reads CASGRTSGRNEQFF. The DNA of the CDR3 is TGTGCCAGCGGGAGGACTAGCGGGAGAAACGAGCAGTTCTTC.